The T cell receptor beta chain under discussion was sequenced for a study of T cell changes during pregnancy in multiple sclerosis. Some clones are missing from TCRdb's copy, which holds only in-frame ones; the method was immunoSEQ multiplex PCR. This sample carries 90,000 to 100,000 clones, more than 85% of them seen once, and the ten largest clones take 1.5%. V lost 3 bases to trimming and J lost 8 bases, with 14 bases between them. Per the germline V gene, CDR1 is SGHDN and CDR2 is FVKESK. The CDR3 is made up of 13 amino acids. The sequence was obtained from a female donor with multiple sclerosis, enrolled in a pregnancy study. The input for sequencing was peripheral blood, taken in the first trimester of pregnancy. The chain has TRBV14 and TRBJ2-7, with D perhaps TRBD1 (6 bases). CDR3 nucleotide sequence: TGTGCCAGCAGCCAGAGGACAGCTAGCCAGCAGTACTTC. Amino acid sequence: CASSQRTASQQYF.